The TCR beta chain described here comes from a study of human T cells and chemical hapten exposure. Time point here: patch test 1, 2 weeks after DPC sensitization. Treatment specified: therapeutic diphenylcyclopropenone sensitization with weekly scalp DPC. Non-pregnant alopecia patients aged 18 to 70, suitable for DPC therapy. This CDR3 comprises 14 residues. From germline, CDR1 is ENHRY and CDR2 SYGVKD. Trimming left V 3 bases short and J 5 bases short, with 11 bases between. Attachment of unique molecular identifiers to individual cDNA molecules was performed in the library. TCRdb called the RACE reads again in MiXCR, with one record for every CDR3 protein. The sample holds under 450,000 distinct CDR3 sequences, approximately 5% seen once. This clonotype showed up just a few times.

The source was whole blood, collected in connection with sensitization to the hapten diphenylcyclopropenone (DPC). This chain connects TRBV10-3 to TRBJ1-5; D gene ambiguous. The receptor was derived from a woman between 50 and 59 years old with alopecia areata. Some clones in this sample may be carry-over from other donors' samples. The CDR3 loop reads CAISEGQLDQPQHF. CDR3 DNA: TGTGCCATCAGTGAAGGGCAACTGGATCAGCCCCAGCATTTT.